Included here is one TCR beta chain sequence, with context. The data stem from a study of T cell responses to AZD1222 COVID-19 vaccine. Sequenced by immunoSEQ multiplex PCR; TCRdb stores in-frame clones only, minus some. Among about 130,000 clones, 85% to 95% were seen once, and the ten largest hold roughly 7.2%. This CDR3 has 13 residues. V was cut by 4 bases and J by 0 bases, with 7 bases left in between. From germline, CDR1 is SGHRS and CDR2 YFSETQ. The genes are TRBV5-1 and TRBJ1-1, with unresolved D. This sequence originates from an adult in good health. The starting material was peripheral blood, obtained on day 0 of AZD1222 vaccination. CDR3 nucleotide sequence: TGCGCCAGCAGCCAAACTTTGAACACTGAAGCTTTCTTT. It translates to CASSQTLNTEAFF.